Listed here are 21 T cell receptor beta chains from one sample, sequenced in a study of response to subunit inactivated influenza vaccine. Via MiXCR, TCRdb re-called the RT-PCR reads, giving one row per CDR3 protein. Among more than 600,000 distinct CDR3 sequences, about 18% were seen once, and the ten largest hold under 13%. The input for sequencing was PBMCs from blood, taken more than 4 days after vaccination. These receptors were obtained from a man between 45 and 60 years old who received an inactivated influenza vaccine.

This clonotype was counted at least ten times. This rearrangement joins TRBV15 to TRBJ2-5; 7 nucleotides line up with TRBD2. The CDR3 covers 14 residues. V gave up 1 base and J gave up 4 bases; unmatched junction bases: 3. The V gene's germline CDR1 is LNHNV and CDR2 YYDKDF (reference sequence). The DNA for the CDR3 is TGTGCCACCAGCAGAGTGGGGAGGGGAGAGACCCAGTACTTC. Protein sequence: CATSRVGRGETQYF.

In this sample, this clonotype turned up many times. The chain joins TRBV9 to TRBJ2-3, with 11 bases fitting TRBD2. The CDR3 covers 16 residues. V lost 3 bases to trimming and J lost 4 bases; unmatched junction nucleotides: 7. The germline V gene has CDR1 SGDLS and CDR2 YYNGEE. Here the CDR3 DNA reads TGTGCCAGCAGCGCAACACTAGCGGGGGCCGCAGATACGCAGTATTTT. Translation: CASSATLAGAADTQYF. Variable domain in full (rest from reference TRBV9 and TRBJ2-3): DSGVTQTPKHLITATGQRVTLRCSPRSGDLSVYWYQQSLDQGLQFLIQYYNGEERAKGNILERFSAQQFPDLHSELNLSSLELGDSALYFCASSATLAGAADTQYFGPGTRLTVL.

The rearrangement uses TRBV4-1 and TRBJ2-7; 10 positions match TRBD1. J lost 0 bases, V lost 3 bases, and 2 bases had no gene match. The CDR3 spans 15 residues. Per germline, CDR1 MGHRA and CDR2 YSYEKL. The CDR3 bases are TGCGCCAGCAGCCATAGACAGGGGGCCTCCTACGAGCAGTACTTC. This codes for CASSHRQGASYEQYF.

The chain has TRBV20-1 and TRBJ2-7; D is unresolved. This CDR3 has 11 residues. V was cut by 0 bases and J by 6 bases, with 6 bases left in between. Germline CDR1 reads DFQATT; CDR2 reads SNEGSKA (reference sequence). CDR3 coding DNA: TGCAGTGCTAGAGAAAGTCGCGAGCAGTACTTC. This codes for CSARESREQYF.

This chain connects TRBV20-1 to TRBJ2-3; 8 positions match TRBD2. Per the germline V gene, CDR1 is DFQATT and CDR2 is SNEGSKA (reference sequence). The CDR3 extends over 17 amino acids. The ends lost 0 bases at V and 4 bases at J; junction bases unmatched: 12. CDR3 loop: CSARDSGAGGVADTQYF. In DNA, the CDR3 is TGCAGTGCTAGAGATTCGGGCGCGGGGGGCGTCGCAGATACGCAGTATTTT.

The table lists this clonotype with many counts. The gene calls are TRBV7-6 and TRBJ2-1, with unresolved D. This CDR3 region has 12 residues. Per germline, CDR1 SGHVS and CDR2 FNYEAQ. The V gene lost 2 bases and the J gene lost 4 bases, with 3 bases spanning the gap. The CDR3: CASSLIYNEQFF. In DNA form, the CDR3 reads TGTGCCAGCAGCTTAATATACAATGAGCAGTTCTTC.

There are many counts of this clonotype. The rearrangement uses TRBV5-1 and TRBJ2-3, with TRBD1 matching 7 bases. The V gene end was trimmed by 3 bases and the J gene end by 2 bases; junction bases not matched to a gene: 3. The length of the CDR3 is 14 residues. Germline V gene lookup returns CDR1 SGHRS and CDR2 YFSETQ. The CDR3 here is CASSSGTATDTQYF. The CDR3 DNA reads TGCGCCAGCAGCTCTGGGACAGCCACAGATACGCAGTATTTT.

V and J are TRBV6-2 or TRBV6-3 and TRBJ2-7, with D possibly being TRBD1 or TRBD2 (5 bases each). Trimming took 0 bases from V and 1 from J, leaving 10 bases between them. This CDR3 is 15 amino acids long. Looked up from germline, CDR1 is MNHEY and CDR2 is SVGEGT. CDR3 region: CASSYSRGRSYEQYF. CDR3 bases: TGTGCCAGCAGTTACTCGAGGGGCAGATCCTACGAGCAGTACTTC.

This clonotype was detected many times. The rearrangement uses TRBV20-1 and TRBJ1-1, with a weak D call TRBD1 (5 bases). This CDR3 is built from 13 residues. V was shortened by 0 bases and J by 1 base, with 6 bases between the two germline ends. Germline V gene data show CDR1 as DFQATT and CDR2 as SNEGSKA (reference sequence). The CDR3 region is CSAREGQNTEAFF. The CDR3, as DNA: TGCAGTGCTAGAGAAGGACAGAACACTGAAGCTTTCTTT.

V is TRBV20-1 and J is TRBJ2-1; either TRBD1 or TRBD2 may fit D (6 bases each). Germline-derived CDR1 and CDR2 are DFQATT and SNEGSKA (reference sequence). Trimming removed 1 base at V and 3 bases at J, with 16 bases between. The CDR3 extends over 16 amino acids. In nucleotides, the CDR3 is TGCAGTGCTAGAGGGACTGGGGGGCAGGGCTACAATGAGCAGTTCTTC. Residues: CSARGTGGQGYNEQFF.

This clonotype was seen a few times. J is TRBJ1-1 and V is TRBV10-3; 12 bases are a match to TRBD1. The CDR3 consists of 16 residues. Trimming removed 4 bases from V and 4 bases from J; junction bases left unmatched: 7. CDR1 is ENHRY, CDR2 SYGVKD, per germline. CDR3 sequence: CAISASGTGGFTEAFF. The CDR3 DNA is TGTGCCATCAGTGCGTCCGGGACAGGGGGCTTCACTGAAGCTTTCTTT.

This clonotype was detected only a few times. CDR3 amino acids: CASSPAGLAGGPSNNEQFF. CDR3 sequence (DNA): TGTGCCAGCAGTCCAGCGGGACTAGCGGGAGGTCCCTCGAACAATGAGCAGTTCTTC. V is TRBV6-2 or TRBV6-3 and J is TRBJ2-1, with 15 positions matching TRBD2. Germline assignment: CDR1 MNHEY and CDR2 SVGEGT. This CDR3 is 19 amino acids long. Unmatched junction bases numbered 13, after V lost 5 bases and J lost 5 bases.

This clonotype occurred a few times. The chain is built from TRBV5-1 and TRBJ2-3; 14 bases fit TRBD2. After removal of 4 bases from V and 2 bases from J, the junction contained 6 bases not matched to a gene. The CDR3 covers 17 residues. In germline, CDR1 is SGHRS, CDR2 YFSETQ. The CDR3 is CASSPRLAGGSTDTQYF. CDR3 in DNA: TGCGCCAGCAGCCCACGACTAGCGGGAGGGTCCACAGATACGCAGTATTTT.

J is TRBJ2-4 and V is TRBV29-1; D perhaps matches TRBD2 (5 bases). In germline, CDR1 is SQVTM, CDR2 ANQGSEA. V dropped 4 bases and J dropped 7 bases, with 14 bases sitting between them. The CDR3 covers 13 residues. As DNA, the CDR3 is TGCAGCGTTGCCCTGAGTAGCGCGAACATTCAGTACTTC. This codes for CSVALSSANIQYF.

This clonotype was counted a few times. The chain couples TRBV12-3 or TRBV12-4 to TRBJ2-7; TRBD2 agrees at 12 bases. V shed 7 bases, J shed 3 bases, and the junction held 4 bases outside the gene matches. This CDR3 is built from 14 residues. CDR3 nucleotides: TGTGCCAGCACCCTAGCGGGGGGGAGCTACGAGCAGTACTTC. Translating it yields CASTLAGGSYEQYF.

The V gene is TRBV20-1, the J gene TRBJ2-7, with D possibly being TRBD1 (6 bases). V was shortened by 3 bases and J by 1 base, with 7 bases between the two germline ends. The CDR3 runs 12 residues. The V gene's germline CDR1 is DFQATT and CDR2 SNEGSKA (reference sequence). The CDR3 sequence is CSASGQSYEQYF. The CDR3 DNA reads as TGCAGTGCTAGCGGACAGTCCTACGAGCAGTACTTC.

The genes are TRBV4-1 and TRBJ2-6; D not certain. The ends were cut back, 4 bases at V and 2 bases at J, with 12 bases in the middle. CDR1 and CDR2 (germline): MGHRA, YSYEKL. The length of the CDR3 is 16 residues. The CDR3 nucleotides are TGCGCCAGCAGCCGAGACGTCCCGCCTGGGGCCAACGTCCTGACTTTC. It is translated as CASSRDVPPGANVLTF.

This clonotype appeared a few times. This chain links TRBV20-1 with TRBJ2-5; D unclear. The CDR3 loop spans 15 amino acids. Germline values: CDR1 DFQATT, CDR2 SNEGSKA (reference sequence). Deletions cut 0 bases from V and 5 bases from J, with 16 bases between. CDR3 loop: CSARDSNRPWETQYF. As DNA, the CDR3 is TGCAGTGCTAGAGATAGTAACAGACCGTGGGAGACCCAGTACTTC.

V is TRBV11-2 and J is TRBJ2-3; 7 bases are shared with TRBD2. CDR1 and CDR2 from the germline V gene are SGHAT and FQNNGV. The CDR3 is 18 amino acids. The V segment lost 3 bases and the J segment 4 bases; nucleotides outside the gene matches: 16. CDR3 sequence (DNA): TGTGCCAGCAGCTTCACCGCGTGGGGGGGGATTAGGGCAGATACGCAGTATTTT. Its translation is CASSFTAWGGIRADTQYF.

This chain connects TRBV11-2 to TRBJ2-2; D is undetermined. Trimming took 5 bases from V and 4 from J, leaving 14 bases between them. Germline V gives CDR1 SGHAT, CDR2 FQNNGV. The CDR3 spans 15 residues. CDR3 sequence: CASSTRLVPTGELFF. Here the CDR3 DNA reads TGTGCCAGCAGCACCCGACTGGTACCCACCGGGGAGCTGTTTTTT.

The J gene is TRBJ1-4, the V gene TRBV3-1; 8 bases fit TRBD1. With 1 base clipped from V and 6 bases from J, the junction kept 4 bases outside the gene matches. Germline V gene lookup returns CDR1 LGHDT and CDR2 YNNKEL (reference sequence). This CDR3 contains 15 residues. CDR3 residues: CASSQGRTGYEKLFF. For the CDR3, the DNA is TGTGCCAGCAGCCAAGGCCGGACAGGGTATGAAAAACTGTTTTTT. The full variable domain, completed using reference TRBV3-1 and TRBJ1-4, is DTAVSQTPKYLVTQMGNDKSIKCEQNLGHDTMYWYKQDSKKFLKIMFSYNNKELIINETVPNRFSPKSPDKAHLNLHINSLELGDSAVYFCASSQGRTGYEKLFFGSGTQLSVL.